This TCR beta chain was captured in a study of T cell responses to AZD1222 COVID-19 vaccine. Broader study findings: Repertoire sampling happened only post peak T cell response. Nearly half of unique spike-specific TCRs reportedly avoided B.1.351 and B.1.1.7 mutated regions. Baseline seropositivity occurred in only a handful of AZD1222 recipients.

This clone came up once. Its matching antigen is unknown. The germline V gene has CDR1 SGHRS and CDR2 YFSETQ. The CDR3 runs 15 residues. V was trimmed by 0 bases and J by 5 bases, leaving 14 bases between them. The method was immunoSEQ multiplex PCR; TCRdb's version includes in-frame clones alone and lacks a portion of them. The profile covers about 94,000 clones, with 85% to 90% appearing a single time and 12% taken by the ten largest. The TCR was taken from an adult who received the AZD1222 COVID-19 vaccine. The chain combines TRBV5-1 with TRBJ2-5; D might be TRBD1 (5 bases). The material sequenced was peripheral blood, taken 28 days after the second AZD1222 dose. CDR3 in amino acids: CASSLESQGWETQYF. CDR3 coding DNA: TGCGCCAGCAGCTTGGAATCCCAGGGATGGGAGACCCAGTACTTC. The variable domain in full, with the rest retrieved from reference TRBV5-1 and TRBJ2-5, is KAGVTQTPRYLIKTRGQQVTLSCSPISGHRSVSWYQQTPGQGLQFLFEYFSETQRNKGNFPGRFSGRQFSNSRSEMNVSTLELGDSALYLCASSLESQGWETQYFGPGTRLLVL.